Listed here is a single TCR beta chain. Its cognate antigen is unknown. This record comes from a study of T cell responses to AZD1222 COVID-19 vaccine. This CDR3 has 12 residues. CDR1 SEHNR and CDR2 FQNEAQ come from the germline V gene (reference sequence). Trimming left V 6 bases short and J 5 bases short, with 11 bases between. Study-level points and caveats: Among vaccine-associated CD4 TCRs, coverage spanned spike, with dominance at 160-218 and 743-854. There were repertoire samples only from the period after the peak T cell response. Targeting of unmutated variant regions was reportedly seen in nearly half of spike-specific TCRs.

This table comes from immunoSEQ multiplex PCR, and its TCRdb copy is limited to in-frame clones, with some not included. The table lists about 120,000 clones, about 90% of them singletons. V gene TRBV7-9 combines with J gene TRBJ2-7; possible D gene TRBD2, 5 bases. This TCR was recovered from an adult in good health. The sample consisted of peripheral blood, taken on day 0 of MenACWY control vaccination. CDR3 DNA: TGTGCCAGCAGTTCAGTACTAGACGAGCAGTACTTC. Translating gives CASSSVLDEQYF.